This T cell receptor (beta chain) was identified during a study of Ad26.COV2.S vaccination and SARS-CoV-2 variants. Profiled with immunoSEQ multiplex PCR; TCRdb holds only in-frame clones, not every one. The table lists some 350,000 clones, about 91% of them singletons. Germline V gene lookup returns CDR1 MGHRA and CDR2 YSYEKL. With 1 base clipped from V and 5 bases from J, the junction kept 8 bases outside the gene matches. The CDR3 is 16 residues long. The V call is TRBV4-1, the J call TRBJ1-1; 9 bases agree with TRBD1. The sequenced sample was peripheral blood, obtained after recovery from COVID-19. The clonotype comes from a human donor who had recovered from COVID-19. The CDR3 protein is CASSQVGTGTQTEAFF. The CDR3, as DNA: TGCGCCAGCAGCCAAGTAGGGACAGGGACGCAGACTGAAGCTTTCTTT.